Sequencing of this TCR beta chain was carried out in a study of blood T cell repertoires in COVID-19. Study background: Material from acute and convalescent COVID-19 was sourced from the United States, Italy and Spain. The analysed material was cDNA or gDNA that came from T cells, B-cell-depleted T cells, or PBMCs.

V lost 2 bases and J lost 6, with 16 bases in between. CDR3 length equals 15 residues. The germline gives CDR1 SGHKS, CDR2 YYEKEE (reference sequence). Methods used by the authors: Scientists estimated how many nucleated cells there were by amplifying reference gene primers. Clones were read by immunoSEQ multiplex PCR, and TCRdb kept only the in-frame ones, dropping some. That table supplies the V and J calls and clone size; D and trimming were determined from the DNA. The sample has about 190,000 clones; around 80% are singletons. The specimen sequenced was peripheral blood. This chain uses TRBV5-5 with TRBJ2-3, with D perhaps matching TRBD2 (6 bases). This TCR came from a man aged 45-65 years who had recovered from COVID-19. The CDR3 DNA follows: TGTGCCAGCAGCTTAGCTAGCGCCAGAGGGGATACGCAGTATTTT. Translated, it gives CASSLASARGDTQYF. The entire variable domain, with the rest obtained from reference TRBV5-5 and TRBJ2-3, is as follows: DAGVTQSPTHLIKTRGQQVTLRCSPISGHKSVSWYQQVLGQGPQFIFQYYEKEERGRGNFPDRFSARQFPNYSSELNVNALLLGDSALYLCASSLASARGDTQYFGPGTRLTVL.